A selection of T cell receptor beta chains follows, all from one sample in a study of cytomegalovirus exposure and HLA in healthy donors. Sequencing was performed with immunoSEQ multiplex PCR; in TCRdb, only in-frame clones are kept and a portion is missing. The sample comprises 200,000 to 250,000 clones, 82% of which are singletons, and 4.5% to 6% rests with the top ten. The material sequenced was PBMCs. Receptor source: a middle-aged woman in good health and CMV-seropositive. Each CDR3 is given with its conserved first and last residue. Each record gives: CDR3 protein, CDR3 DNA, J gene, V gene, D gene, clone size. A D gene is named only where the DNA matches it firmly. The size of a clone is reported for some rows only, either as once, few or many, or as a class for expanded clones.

CDR3 protein: CASSTRTGYNEQFF
CDR3 DNA: TGTGCCAGCAGCACCCGGACAGGGTACAATGAGCAGTTCTTC
J gene: TRBJ2-1
V gene: TRBV11-3
D gene: TRBD1
clone size: NA

CDR3 protein: CASSKTGTGYQPQHF
CDR3 DNA: TGTGCCAGTAGTAAAACAGGGACAGGGTATCAGCCCCAGCATTTT
J gene: TRBJ1-5
V gene: TRBV19
D gene: TRBD1
clone size: once

CDR3 protein: CSVPDSGGAWNEQFF
CDR3 DNA: TGCAGCGTGCCTGATAGCGGGGGGGCCTGGAATGAGCAGTTCTTC
J gene: TRBJ2-1
V gene: TRBV29-1
D gene: TRBD2
clone size: NA

CDR3 protein: CASSTSASPGNTQYF
CDR3 DNA: TGTGCCAGCAGCACTAGCGCATCCCCGGGGAATACGCAGTATTTT
J gene: TRBJ2-3
V gene: TRBV11-2
D gene: TRBD2
clone size: NA

CDR3 protein: CASSFGQGIGTDTQYF
CDR3 DNA: TGTGCCAGCAGCTTTGGACAGGGGATCGGCACAGATACGCAGTATTTT
J gene: TRBJ2-3
V gene: TRBV5-4
D gene: TRBD1
clone size: once

CDR3 protein: CASSSIAGGVNEQFF
CDR3 DNA: TGTGCCAGTAGTAGTATAGCGGGAGGAGTAAATGAGCAGTTCTTC
J gene: TRBJ2-1
V gene: TRBV19
D gene: TRBD2
clone size: NA

CDR3 protein: CASSQDRGIWDYQPQHF
CDR3 DNA: TGCGCCAGCAGCCAAGACAGGGGGATATGGGATTATCAGCCCCAGCATTTT
J gene: TRBJ1-5
V gene: TRBV4-3
D gene: TRBD1
clone size: NA

CDR3 protein: CATSRDRANTEAFF
CDR3 DNA: TGTGCCACCAGCAGAGACAGGGCGAACACTGAAGCTTTCTTT
J gene: TRBJ1-1
V gene: TRBV15
D gene: NA
clone size: few

CDR3 protein: CASRSTGPATNYGYTF
CDR3 DNA: TGTGCCAGCAGGTCTACAGGTCCCGCGACCAACTATGGCTACACCTTC
J gene: TRBJ1-2
V gene: TRBV2
D gene: NA
clone size: few

CDR3 protein: CASSPYRDMGNEKLFF
CDR3 DNA: TGTGCCAGCAGCCCCTACCGGGACATGGGTAATGAAAAACTGTTTTTT
J gene: TRBJ1-4
V gene: TRBV4-2
D gene: NA
clone size: NA

CDR3 protein: CASSTRPGQGGAFF
CDR3 DNA: TGTGCCAGCAGCACGCGACCGGGACAGGGTGGAGCTTTCTTT
J gene: TRBJ1-1
V gene: TRBV5-6
D gene: TRBD1
clone size: NA

CDR3 protein: CSSRLSGSSNEQYF
CDR3 DNA: TGTTCCAGCAGACTAAGCGGGAGTTCTAACGAGCAGTACTTC
J gene: TRBJ2-7
V gene: TRBV7-9
D gene: TRBD2
clone size: NA

CDR3 protein: CASSRTGGGGANVLTF
CDR3 DNA: TGCGCCAGCTCAAGGACAGGGGGCGGTGGGGCCAACGTCCTGACTTTC
J gene: TRBJ2-6
V gene: TRBV5-1
D gene: TRBD1
clone size: NA

CDR3 protein: CASSFPTGGVTEAFF
CDR3 DNA: TGTGCCAGCAGCTTCCCGACAGGGGGCGTCACTGAAGCTTTCTTT
J gene: TRBJ1-1
V gene: TRBV7-2
D gene: TRBD1
clone size: NA

CDR3 protein: CASSLGTASNYGYTF
CDR3 DNA: TGTGCCAGTAGCTTAGGGACAGCCTCTAACTATGGCTACACCTTC
J gene: TRBJ1-2
V gene: TRBV19
D gene: TRBD1
clone size: NA

CDR3 protein: CASSLTPDREHGYTF
CDR3 DNA: TGTGCCAGCAGCTTAACCCCGGACAGGGAGCATGGCTACACCTTC
J gene: TRBJ1-2
V gene: TRBV7-3
D gene: TRBD1
clone size: few

CDR3 protein: CASSFTTGHFSYEQYF
CDR3 DNA: TGCGCCAGCAGCTTCACTACAGGGCACTTCTCCTACGAGCAGTACTTC
J gene: TRBJ2-7
V gene: TRBV5-1
D gene: NA
clone size: NA

CDR3 protein: CATSPKRDLYEQYF
CDR3 DNA: TGTGCCACCAGCCCCAAGCGGGACCTCTACGAGCAGTACTTC
J gene: TRBJ2-7
V gene: TRBV15
D gene: TRBD2
clone size: NA

CDR3 protein: CASKPSGTGQETQYF
CDR3 DNA: TGTGCCAGTAAGCCTAGCGGGACGGGCCAAGAGACCCAGTACTTC
J gene: TRBJ2-5
V gene: TRBV19
D gene: TRBD2
clone size: NA

CDR3 protein: CASSDGDILEQYF
CDR3 DNA: TGTGCCAGCAGCGACGGTGATATACTTGAGCAGTACTTC
J gene: TRBJ2-7
V gene: TRBV6-4
D gene: NA
clone size: NA

CDR3 protein: CATQRLSSEGNTIYF
CDR3 DNA: TGTGCCACGCAGCGGCTCAGCTCTGAAGGAAACACCATATATTTT
J gene: TRBJ1-3
V gene: TRBV15
D gene: NA
clone size: NA

CDR3 protein: CASSVSGGREDTQYF
CDR3 DNA: TGTGCCAGCAGCGTATCGGGCGGCCGGGAAGATACGCAGTATTTT
J gene: TRBJ2-3
V gene: TRBV9
D gene: NA
clone size: once

CDR3 protein: CASSEDRAGNSPLHF
CDR3 DNA: TGTGCCAGCAGTGAGGACAGGGCTGGCAATTCACCCCTCCACTTT
J gene: TRBJ1-6
V gene: TRBV6-4
D gene: TRBD1
clone size: NA

CDR3 protein: CASSPLNEQFF
CDR3 DNA: TGTGCCAGCAGCCCTCTAAATGAGCAGTTCTTC
J gene: TRBJ2-1
V gene: TRBV11-3
D gene: NA
clone size: NA

CDR3 protein: CASSVGDRAYEQYF
CDR3 DNA: TGTGCCAGCAGCGTAGGGGACAGGGCCTACGAGCAGTACTTC
J gene: TRBJ2-7
V gene: TRBV9
D gene: TRBD1
clone size: NA

CDR3 protein: CASSITSNTEAFF
CDR3 DNA: TGTGCCAGTAGTATAACTTCGAACACTGAAGCTTTCTTT
J gene: TRBJ1-1
V gene: TRBV19
D gene: NA
clone size: NA

CDR3 protein: CSVEKQGASFEQYF
CDR3 DNA: TGCAGCGTTGAAAAACAGGGGGCTTCCTTCGAGCAGTACTTC
J gene: TRBJ2-7
V gene: TRBV29-1
D gene: TRBD1
clone size: NA

CDR3 protein: CASSDRTGTGELFF
CDR3 DNA: TGTGCCAGCAGTGATAGGACAGGGACCGGGGAGCTGTTTTTT
J gene: TRBJ2-2
V gene: TRBV25-1
D gene: TRBD1
clone size: NA

CDR3 protein: CATFRGRDGYTF
CDR3 DNA: TGTGCCACCTTCCGGGGGAGGGATGGCTACACCTTC
J gene: TRBJ1-2
V gene: TRBV6-9
D gene: NA
clone size: NA

CDR3 protein: CASSQESSGGWETQYF
CDR3 DNA: TGCGCCAGCAGCCAGGAGTCGAGCGGGGGCTGGGAGACCCAGTACTTC
J gene: TRBJ2-5
V gene: TRBV4-3
D gene: TRBD2
clone size: NA

CDR3 protein: CASSLGSVRGETQYF
CDR3 DNA: TGCGCCAGCAGCTTGGGAAGCGTTAGGGGGGAGACCCAGTACTTC
J gene: TRBJ2-5
V gene: TRBV5-1
D gene: NA
clone size: NA

CDR3 protein: CAGKNRGDTEAFF
CDR3 DNA: TGTGCCGGGAAGAACAGGGGCGACACTGAAGCTTTCTTT
J gene: TRBJ1-1
V gene: TRBV19
D gene: TRBD1
clone size: NA

CDR3 protein: CASSEDRGRENSPLHF
CDR3 DNA: TGTGCCAGCAGTGAGGACAGGGGGCGCGAGAATTCACCCCTCCACTTT
J gene: TRBJ1-6
V gene: TRBV6-1
D gene: TRBD1
clone size: NA

CDR3 protein: CASDWGTGGVYEQYF
CDR3 DNA: TGTGCCAGCGACTGGGGGACAGGGGGCGTCTACGAGCAGTACTTC
J gene: TRBJ2-7
V gene: TRBV7-9
D gene: TRBD1
clone size: NA

CDR3 protein: CASSLSSGGLYNEQFF
CDR3 DNA: TGTGCCAGCAGCTTGTCTAGCGGGGGGCTATACAATGAGCAGTTCTTC
J gene: TRBJ2-1
V gene: TRBV7-2
D gene: TRBD2
clone size: NA

CDR3 protein: CASSAQGRNGYTF
CDR3 DNA: TGTGCCAGCAGTGCACAGGGGCGAAATGGCTACACCTTC
J gene: TRBJ1-2
V gene: TRBV25-1
D gene: TRBD1
clone size: NA

CDR3 protein: CASSSAGADWLDTEAFF
CDR3 DNA: TGTGCCAGCAGCTCCGCGGGGGCGGATTGGTTGGACACTGAAGCTTTCTTT
J gene: TRBJ1-1
V gene: TRBV28
D gene: NA
clone size: once

CDR3 protein: CAWSRRVYDEQYF
CDR3 DNA: TGTGCCTGGAGTCGCAGGGTTTACGACGAGCAGTACTTC
J gene: TRBJ2-7
V gene: TRBV30
D gene: NA
clone size: NA

CDR3 protein: CASSSLTSGSYEQYF
CDR3 DNA: TGTGCCAGCAGTTCCCTGACTAGCGGGAGCTACGAGCAGTACTTC
J gene: TRBJ2-7
V gene: TRBV6-5
D gene: TRBD2
clone size: NA

CDR3 protein: CASTPRDRHTYGYTF
CDR3 DNA: TGTGCCAGCACTCCCCGGGACAGGCACACCTATGGCTACACCTTC
J gene: TRBJ1-2
V gene: TRBV6-5
D gene: TRBD1
clone size: NA

CDR3 protein: CASSTVGVSGTEAFF
CDR3 DNA: TGTGCCAGTAGTACGGTAGGCGTTAGCGGCACTGAAGCTTTCTTT
J gene: TRBJ1-1
V gene: TRBV19
D gene: NA
clone size: NA

CDR3 protein: CASSRGKADTQYF
CDR3 DNA: TGTGCCAGTAGTCGGGGGAAAGCAGATACGCAGTATTTT
J gene: TRBJ2-3
V gene: TRBV19
D gene: NA
clone size: NA

CDR3 protein: CASSLGGVGTEAFF
CDR3 DNA: TGTGCCAGCAGCTTAGGGGGGGTTGGTACTGAAGCTTTCTTT
J gene: TRBJ1-1
V gene: TRBV7-2
D gene: NA
clone size: NA

CDR3 protein: CAISEYTEEQFF
CDR3 DNA: TGTGCCATCAGTGAGTATACCGAGGAGCAGTTCTTC
J gene: TRBJ2-1
V gene: TRBV10-3
D gene: NA
clone size: NA

CDR3 protein: CASSHRDSSYNERFF
CDR3 DNA: TGCGCCAGCAGCCATCGGGACAGCTCCTACAATGAGCGGTTCTTC
J gene: TRBJ2-1
V gene: TRBV4-1
D gene: TRBD1
clone size: NA

CDR3 protein: CASSVVGGTQYF
CDR3 DNA: TGTGCCAGCAGCGTAGTCGGGGGGACCCAGTACTTC
J gene: TRBJ2-5
V gene: TRBV9
D gene: NA
clone size: NA

CDR3 protein: CASRTGFYEQYF
CDR3 DNA: TGCGCCAGCCGCACAGGGTTCTACGAGCAGTACTTC
J gene: TRBJ2-7
V gene: TRBV23-1
D gene: NA
clone size: NA

CDR3 protein: CASSFIGGSENEQYF
CDR3 DNA: TGTGCCAGCAGCTTTATAGGAGGGTCGGAGAACGAGCAGTACTTC
J gene: TRBJ2-7
V gene: TRBV5-6
D gene: NA
clone size: NA

CDR3 protein: CATSRDKGAGTYNEQFF
CDR3 DNA: TGTGCCACCAGCAGAGATAAGGGGGCAGGGACCTACAATGAGCAGTTCTTC
J gene: TRBJ2-1
V gene: TRBV15
D gene: TRBD1
clone size: NA

CDR3 protein: CAWNTGKGPTEAFF
CDR3 DNA: TGTGCCTGGAATACAGGGAAGGGTCCCACTGAAGCTTTCTTT
J gene: TRBJ1-1
V gene: TRBV30
D gene: NA
clone size: NA

CDR3 protein: CASSVKAGEAEQYF
CDR3 DNA: TGTGCCAGCAGCGTTAAAGCGGGAGAGGCCGAGCAGTACTTC
J gene: TRBJ2-7
V gene: TRBV9
D gene: TRBD2
clone size: NA

CDR3 protein: CASSLSSGRHADTQYF
CDR3 DNA: TGTGCCAGCAGCTTGAGTAGCGGCCGGCATGCTGATACGCAGTATTTT
J gene: TRBJ2-3
V gene: TRBV5-8
D gene: NA
clone size: NA

CDR3 protein: CASSQDTPAWAYGYTF
CDR3 DNA: TGCGCCAGCAGCCAAGATACTCCGGCATGGGCCTATGGCTACACCTTC
J gene: TRBJ1-2
V gene: TRBV4-3
D gene: NA
clone size: NA

CDR3 protein: CAISESVGLAGTNEQFF
CDR3 DNA: TGTGCCATCAGTGAGTCCGTGGGACTAGCGGGAACAAATGAGCAGTTCTTC
J gene: TRBJ2-1
V gene: TRBV10-3
D gene: TRBD2
clone size: NA

CDR3 protein: CASSEGDMNTEAFF
CDR3 DNA: TGTGCCAGCAGTGAAGGCGACATGAACACTGAAGCTTTCTTT
J gene: TRBJ1-1
V gene: TRBV6-1
D gene: NA
clone size: NA